This is a list of T cell receptor beta chains from one sample in a study of blood T cell repertoires in COVID-19. Profiled with immunoSEQ multiplex PCR; TCRdb holds only in-frame clones, not every one. The sample includes 120,000 to 150,000 clones, 82% of them seen just once. The sample taken for sequencing was peripheral blood. The origin of the receptors is a human donor with acute or convalescent COVID-19. The donor label of this sample is uncertain. Each CDR3 is given without its conserved first and last residue. Fields, in order: V gene, J gene, CDR3 protein.

V: TRBV7-3
J: TRBJ2-6
CDR3: ASSSYRGLGANVLT

V: TRBV27
J: TRBJ2-3
CDR3: ASSLSAGVPDTQY

V: TRBV19
J: TRBJ2-5
CDR3: ASSTTGAQETQY

V: TRBV5-1
J: TRBJ1-5
CDR3: ASSLEPGYNQPQH

V: TRBV30
J: TRBJ1-2
CDR3: AWSATGGEGYT

V: TRBV14
J: TRBJ2-3
CDR3: ASSLRTPGQGTDTQY

V: TRBV6-2/TRBV6-3
J: TRBJ2-5
CDR3: ASSTGTGGTQETQY

V: TRBV3-1/TRBV3-2
J: TRBJ2-3
CDR3: ASSPGLAAGDTQY

V: TRBV3-1/TRBV3-2
J: TRBJ2-7
CDR3: ASSQEASGDTYEQY

V: TRBV9
J: TRBJ2-7
CDR3: ASSVDQTKGSEQY

V: TRBV2
J: TRBJ1-4
CDR3: ASSPGQSTNEKLF

V: TRBV6-5
J: TRBJ2-1
CDR3: ASREWNEQF

V: TRBV3-1/TRBV3-2
J: TRBJ2-5
CDR3: ASSQGGRGRETQY

V: TRBV6-5
J: TRBJ1-3
CDR3: ASSPNGVTIY

V: TRBV6-4
J: TRBJ1-1
CDR3: ASSAEGLNTEAF

V: TRBV9
J: TRBJ1-1
CDR3: ASSVAAQGGTEAF

V: TRBV19
J: TRBJ2-7
CDR3: ASSIQGTGADEQY

V: TRBV11-2
J: TRBJ2-2
CDR3: ASSDWTGVVSGELF

V: TRBV5-6
J: TRBJ1-6
CDR3: ASSLYGYSSYNSPLH

V: TRBV2
J: TRBJ2-7
CDR3: ATRSGSYEQY

V: TRBV7-2
J: TRBJ1-1
CDR3: ASSIQGGGGF

V: TRBV25-1
J: TRBJ2-2
CDR3: ASSEFGDTGELF

V: TRBV29-1
J: TRBJ2-5
CDR3: SVEPQGHETQY

V: TRBV4-1
J: TRBJ2-1
CDR3: ASSQGLAGGRSYNEQF

V: TRBV2
J: TRBJ2-7
CDR3: ASSDPGVSSYEQY

V: TRBV3-1/TRBV3-2
J: TRBJ2-7
CDR3: ASSQADRGEQY

V: TRBV6-2/TRBV6-3
J: TRBJ2-1
CDR3: ASSSLSSGAAYNEQF

V: TRBV5-5
J: TRBJ2-7
CDR3: ASSWLRQGSNYEQY

V: TRBV10-3
J: TRBJ1-6
CDR3: AISEGEGMGFNSPLH

V: TRBV7-2
J: TRBJ1-5
CDR3: ASSLGLPGDQPQH

V: TRBV30
J: TRBJ1-3
CDR3: AWSTGTGNTIY

V: TRBV5-6
J: TRBJ1-5
CDR3: ASSFTGLNQPQH

V: TRBV30
J: TRBJ2-2
CDR3: AWSVLPSGEFTGELF

V: TRBV6-5
J: TRBJ1-2
CDR3: ASSYSWRDGYT

V: TRBV18
J: TRBJ2-3
CDR3: ASSPRDRGRAQY

V: TRBV6-6
J: TRBJ1-5
CDR3: ASILRGSVKNQPQH

V: TRBV12-3/TRBV12-4
J: TRBJ2-7
CDR3: ASSFLGPGEQY

V: TRBV6-5
J: TRBJ2-3
CDR3: ASSYLSAQY

V: TRBV28
J: TRBJ1-2
CDR3: ASSPGTDNYGYT

V: TRBV2
J: TRBJ1-6
CDR3: ASSEQPGGRANSPLH

V: TRBV6-1
J: TRBJ1-2
CDR3: ATGAKVLGST

V: TRBV19
J: TRBJ1-5
CDR3: ASSIAGRALPIGNQPQH